The 19 T cell receptor beta chains in this list originate from one sample, sequenced in a study of blood T cell repertoires in COVID-19. Sequenced by immunoSEQ multiplex PCR; TCRdb stores in-frame clones only, minus some. The data show 200,000 or so clones, around 83% seen once. Sequencing input: peripheral blood. These receptors all stem from a man aged 45-60 years who had recovered from COVID-19.

In its sample, this clone was seen once. The chain has TRBV2 and TRBJ1-2; D unclear. The germline V gene encodes CDR1 SNHLY and CDR2 FYNNEI. Trimming took 6 bases from V and 7 from J, leaving 15 bases between them. There are 13 residues in the CDR3. The CDR3 coding sequence is TGTGCCAGCAGGACCGACGGGGAGCTTGGCTACACCTTC. Amino acid sequence: CASRTDGELGYTF.

This clone was seen a handful of times. Written as DNA, the CDR3 is TGTGCCAGCAGTTTCTCGGGACAGGTCTACGAGCAGTACTTC. Protein: CASSFSGQVYEQYF. The chain links TRBV27 to TRBJ2-7, with 8 positions matching TRBD1. Per germline, CDR1 MNHEY and CDR2 SMNVEV (reference sequence). J was trimmed by 3 bases and V by 3 bases; bases with no gene match: 4. The CDR3 loop spans 14 amino acids.

The chain carries TRBV6-5 and TRBJ2-1, with 8 nucleotides matching TRBD2. The CDR3 is 16 residues long. Germline CDR1 MNHEY, CDR2 SVGAGI. V lost 0 bases to trimming and J lost 7 bases; unmatched junction nucleotides: 8. The CDR3 reads CASSYSYGRAQNEQFF. CDR3 DNA: TGTGCCAGCAGTTACTCGTACGGGAGGGCCCAAAATGAGCAGTTCTTC.

This chain joins TRBV6-2 or TRBV6-3 and TRBJ2-2; possible D gene TRBD1, 5 bases. The ends were cut back, 4 bases at V and 5 bases at J, with 11 bases in the middle. The CDR3 sequence is 14 residues long. Germline V gene lookup returns CDR1 MNHEY and CDR2 SVGEGT. The CDR3 DNA is TGTGCCAGCAGTTTTTCCCAGGGAACCGGGGAGCTGTTTTTT. This encodes CASSFSQGTGELFF.

This clone occurred once. The V and J genes are TRBV27 and TRBJ2-7; 13 bases align to TRBD2. The ends lost 5 bases at V and 2 bases at J; junction bases unmatched: 3. The CDR3 length is 15 residues. The germline gives CDR1 MNHEY, CDR2 SMNVEV (reference sequence). CDR3 in DNA: TGTGCCAGCAGTGGGACTAGCGGGACCACCTACGAGCAGTACTTC. Translating it yields CASSGTSGTTYEQYF.

V gene TRBV2 combines with J gene TRBJ2-3; weak D call: TRBD1 (6 bases). The CDR3 is 15 residues long. Trimming took 7 bases from V and 2 from J, leaving 16 bases between them. Per germline, CDR1 SNHLY and CDR2 FYNNEI. The CDR3 loop is CASTPGAAITDTQYF. The CDR3 DNA reads as TGTGCCAGCACCCCAGGGGCCGCAATCACAGATACGCAGTATTTT.

This chain links TRBV20-1 with TRBJ1-4, with 8 bases matching TRBD1. With V trimmed by 0 bases and J by 15 bases, 3 bases remained unmatched. CDR1 is DFQATT, CDR2 SNEGSKA, per germline (reference sequence). The CDR3 consists of 11 residues. CDR3: CSARDPDRVFF. The CDR3 bases are TGCAGTGCTAGAGACCCGGACAGGGTGTTTTTT.

This chain connects TRBV10-3 to TRBJ2-7, with D possibly TRBD2 on 6 matching bases. Per the germline V gene, CDR1 is ENHRY and CDR2 is SYGVKD. The CDR3 runs 15 residues. V was clipped by 0 bases and J by 2 bases, with 11 bases between them. DNA for the CDR3: TGTGCCATCAGTGAGTCGGCGGGACTTGCCTACGAGCAGTACTTC. As protein: CAISESAGLAYEQYF.

The chain joins TRBV5-6 to TRBJ1-2; 10 bases are a match to TRBD1. The CDR3 consists of 14 residues. Germline values: CDR1 SGHDT, CDR2 YYEEEE. V was pared by 4 bases and J by 12 bases, with 12 bases of the junction left unmatched. CDR3 DNA sequence: TGTGCCAGCAGCCAGCGAGGGGGACAGGGGACGGACACCTTC. Protein product: CASSQRGGQGTDTF. The full variable domain, with the rest looked up from reference TRBV5-6 and TRBJ1-2, is DAGVTQSPTHLIKTRGQQVTLRCSPKSGHDTVSWYQQALGQGPQFIFQYYEEEERQRGNFPDRFSGHQFPNYSSELNVNALLLGDSALYLCASSQRGGQGTDTFGSGTRLTVV.

The chain joins TRBV15 to TRBJ2-5; 7 positions match TRBD2. Germline loops: CDR1 LNHNV, CDR2 YYDKDF (reference sequence). There are 16 residues in the CDR3. With V trimmed by 1 base and J by 2 bases, 7 bases remained unmatched. DNA for the CDR3: TGTGCCACCAGCAGAGTAGTTGTGGGAGGGCAAGAGACCCAGTACTTC. Encoded protein: CATSRVVVGGQETQYF.

The chain has TRBV5-4 and TRBJ2-1; the D gene is possibly TRBD1 (6 bases). This CDR3 is built from 15 residues. The germline V and J ends were trimmed by 4 bases and 2 bases, with 13 bases remaining between them. From germline, CDR1 is SGHNT and CDR2 YYREEE (reference sequence). The CDR3: CASSIPDRPYNEQFF. The DNA of the CDR3 is TGTGCCAGCAGCATTCCCGACAGGCCCTACAATGAGCAGTTCTTC.

CDR3 bases: TGCGCCAGCAGCCAAGACCTCGGGGTAGGGGAGACCCAGTACTTC. Encoded protein: CASSQDLGVGETQYF. This chain connects TRBV4-1 to TRBJ2-5, with a tentative D call TRBD2 (5 bases). Trimming took off 0 bases at V and 5 bases at J, with 13 bases between the two ends. Germline V gene data show CDR1 as MGHRA and CDR2 as YSYEKL. The CDR3 extends over 15 amino acids.

The chain couples TRBV30 to TRBJ1-1, with D tentatively TRBD1 (5 bases). The CDR3 contains 14 residues. Between the trimmed V and J ends, which lost 2 bases and 0 bases, there was a span of 10 bases. CDR1 GTSNPN and CDR2 SVGIG come from the germline V gene (reference sequence). In DNA, the CDR3 is TGTGCCTGGAGTAGGGGACTACTGAACACTGAAGCTTTCTTT. The encoded protein is CAWSRGLLNTEAFF.

The rearrangement uses TRBV28 and TRBJ1-3; possibly TRBD1 for D (6 bases). The CDR3 sequence is 16 residues long. Germline CDR1 is MDHEN and CDR2 is SYDVKM. Trimming stripped 5 bases from V and 0 bases from J, with 14 bases between. The CDR3 is CASSRDRSSSGNTIYF. DNA for the CDR3: TGTGCCAGCAGTCGTGACAGGTCCAGCTCTGGAAACACCATATATTTT.

CDR3 loop: CASSWSTVAQLQGYTF. For the CDR3, the DNA is TGTGCCAGCAGTTGGTCGACAGTCGCTCAACTGCAAGGCTACACCTTC. This chain connects TRBV6-5 to TRBJ1-2; the D gene is possibly TRBD1 (5 bases). The CDR3 is made up of 16 amino acids. The ends were cut back, 4 bases at V and 8 bases at J, with 23 bases in the middle. In germline, CDR1 is MNHEY, CDR2 SVGAGI.

V usage is TRBV7-9 and J usage is TRBJ1-4; D not certain. The germline V gene has CDR1 SEHNR and CDR2 FQNEAQ (reference sequence). Between the trimmed V and J ends, which lost 0 bases and 4 bases, there was a span of 9 bases. The CDR3 consists of 15 residues. For the CDR3, the DNA is TGTGCCAGCAGCTTAGCGGCAGGAGGTAATGAAAAACTGTTTTTT. This gives the protein CASSLAAGGNEKLFF.

The chain uses TRBV27 and TRBJ1-5; 8 positions agree with TRBD1. Losses at the gene ends were 5 bases for V and 5 bases for J; bases not matched to a gene: 11. Germline V gene data show CDR1 as MNHEY and CDR2 as SMNVEV (reference sequence). The CDR3 is made up of 16 amino acids. CDR3 in amino acids: CASSPFADRAHQPQHF. The CDR3 bases are TGTGCCAGCAGTCCATTCGCGGACAGGGCGCATCAGCCCCAGCATTTT.

V is TRBV28 and J is TRBJ1-2; 10 bases are a match to TRBD1. From germline, CDR1 is MDHEN and CDR2 SYDVKM. The CDR3 sequence is 21 residues long. V shed 5 bases, J shed 4 bases, and the junction held 25 bases outside the gene matches. CDR3 in DNA: TGTGCCAGCAGTAGACAGGGGGCGACTAGCGCACTTAAGGATGGTCGCTATGGCTACACCTTC. Protein product: CASSRQGATSALKDGRYGYTF.

CDR3 nucleotides: TGTGCCAGCTCGAAACAGGGGGAAGCCCTCACAGATACGCAGTATTTT. Translating gives CASSKQGEALTDTQYF. The chain is built from TRBV18 and TRBJ2-3; TRBD1 agrees at 8 bases. CDR3 length equals 16 residues. The germline V gene has CDR1 KGHSH and CDR2 LQKENI. With V trimmed by 6 bases and J by 2 bases, 10 bases remained unmatched.